These 17 T cell receptor beta chains originate from one sample sequenced in a study of blood T cells in healthy people across ages. A J-beta primer mix and a sample-barcoded 5' primer were used in a second PCR of roughly 6 to 11 cycles. TCRdb passed the 5' RACE reads through MiXCR, listing each CDR3 protein once. In the table there are approximately 810,000 distinct CDR3 sequences, more than 25% of which are singletons. The sequencing sample was made of blood. Source of these receptors: an elderly woman in good health.

This rearrangement joins TRBV7-2 to TRBJ2-5; 14 positions match TRBD2. V trimming: 1 base; J trimming: 6 bases; junction bases outside the gene matches: 4. Germline lookup yields CDR1 SGHTA and CDR2 FQGNSA. The CDR3 sequence is 16 residues long. The CDR3 here is CASSLEGTSGSKTQYF. DNA for the CDR3: TGTGCCAGCAGCTTAGAGGGGACTAGCGGGAGCAAGACCCAGTACTTC. Looking up the rest from reference TRBV7-2 and TRBJ2-5 gives the full variable domain: GAGVSQSPSNKVTEKGKDVELRCDPISGHTALYWYRQSLGQGLEFLIYFQGNSAPDKSGLPSDRFSAERTGGSVSTLTIQRTQQEDSAVYLCASSLEGTSGSKTQYFGPGTRLLVL.

This clonotype was counted ten times or more. This chain links TRBV20-1 with TRBJ2-5; 14 bases are shared with TRBD2. V lost 5 bases, J lost 5 bases, and 7 bases stayed unmatched. Germline V lookup: CDR1 DFQATT, CDR2 SNEGSKA (reference sequence). This CDR3 has 15 residues. As DNA, the CDR3 is TGCAGTGCTCCCGGGACTAGCGGGGGAGGGGAGACCCAGTACTTC. It yields the protein CSAPGTSGGGETQYF.

This chain uses TRBV7-2 with TRBJ2-2; the D gene is possibly TRBD2 (6 bases). Germline-derived CDR1 and CDR2 are SGHTA and FQGNSA. V shed 4 bases and J shed 6 bases, with 12 bases lying between them. CDR3 length equals 14 residues. The CDR3 region has the DNA TGTGCCAGCAGCTCGAATCCTAGCGCCGGGGAGCTGTTTTTT. It translates to CASSSNPSAGELFF.

The V and J genes are TRBV12-3 or TRBV12-4 and TRBJ1-3; D not resolved. The germline V and J ends were trimmed by 5 bases and 0 bases, with 11 bases remaining between them. The CDR3 covers 15 residues. CDR3 region: CASSPKQYSGNTIYF. CDR3 nucleotides: TGTGCCAGCAGTCCGAAACAGTACTCTGGAAACACCATATATTTT.

Remarks on this clonotype: With a much larger clone just one base away, this may be a read error. This chain uses TRBV6-1 with TRBJ2-7; D may be TRBD1 (5 bases). CDR1 MNHNS and CDR2 SASEGT come from the germline V gene. Trimming cost V 4 bases and J 6 bases, with 16 bases left between them. CDR3 length: 14 amino acids. The CDR3 loop reads CASSVRGQNCEQYF. The CDR3 DNA follows: TGTGCCAGCAGTGTAAGAGGACAAAACTGCGAGCAGTACTTC.

Worth noting for this clonotype: A single base separates this from a much larger clone, so it may be a read error. The rearrangement links TRBV20-1 to TRBJ2-7, with D uncertain. The J call could be wrong; TRBJ2-5 is a better fit for the DNA end. The CDR3 is made up of 10 amino acids. Germline loops: CDR1 DFQATT, CDR2 SNEGSKA (reference sequence). In DNA, the CDR3 is TGCAGTGCTAGTAGTCTGACCCAGTACTTC. It encodes CSASSLTQYF.

The V and J genes are TRBV10-3 and TRBJ2-5; TRBD2 agrees at 8 bases. V dropped 9 bases and J dropped 2; count of bases not matched to a gene: 5. This CDR3 is built from 13 residues. Per germline, CDR1 ENHRY and CDR2 SYGVKD. This chain's CDR3 is CAIVSGAQETQYF. CDR3 sequence (DNA): TGTGCCATTGTTAGCGGGGCTCAAGAGACCCAGTACTTC.

The chain combines TRBV14 with TRBJ2-3; a weak D match, TRBD2 (5 bases). Per the germline V gene, CDR1 is SGHDN and CDR2 is FVKESK. V lost 4 bases to trimming and J lost 2 bases, with 13 bases between them. This CDR3 contains 15 residues. CDR3 sequence reads: CASSPHGVATDTQYF. The CDR3 DNA reads TGTGCCAGCAGCCCCCACGGGGTGGCCACAGATACGCAGTATTTT.

The chain recombines TRBV3-1 with TRBJ1-3, with 7 bases identical to TRBD1. Germline V gene sequence: CDR1 LGHDT, CDR2 YNNKEL (reference sequence). The CDR3 runs 16 residues. Trimming removed 6 bases from V and 0 bases from J; junction bases left unmatched: 8. For the CDR3, the DNA is TGTGCCAGCAGTCCACAGGGGATTGGCTCTGGAAACACCATATATTTT. It translates to CASSPQGIGSGNTIYF.

This CDR3 reads CASSILGLTGDTQYF. As DNA, the CDR3 is TGTGCCAGTAGTATTCTAGGCCTAACGGGAGATACGCAGTATTTT. The chain combines TRBV19 with TRBJ2-3; D is uncertain. The CDR3 is made up of 15 amino acids. Per the germline V gene, CDR1 is LNHDA and CDR2 is SQIVND (reference sequence). Deletions cut 3 bases from V and 5 bases from J, with 15 bases between.

About this clonotype itself: Since a much larger clone is just one base distant, this may be a read error. The chain combines TRBV7-2 with TRBJ2-1; the match to TRBD2 covers 7 bases. Losses at the gene ends were 3 bases for V and 3 bases for J; bases not matched to a gene: 14. Germline V gene lookup returns CDR1 SGHTA and CDR2 FQGNSA. The CDR3 is made up of 18 amino acids. The CDR3 DNA sequence: TGTGCCAGCAGCTTCCCCACTAGCGTGGGTGGGTACTACAATGAGCAGTTCTTC. Its protein product is CASSFPTSVGGYYNEQFF.

This clonotype was recorded at least ten times. The rearrangement joins TRBV6-1 to TRBJ2-3; no clear D gene. CDR1 is MNHNS and CDR2 is SASEGT in the germline V gene. The CDR3 consists of 14 residues. The V end lost 7 bases, the J end lost 3 bases, and 14 bases lay between the germline ends. CDR3 sequence reads: CASNRRFGTDTQYF. Written as DNA, the CDR3 is TGTGCCAGCAACCGTAGATTCGGTACAGATACGCAGTATTTT.

This clonotype was found many times. The chain has TRBV7-2 and TRBJ2-3; maybe TRBD2 (5 bases). In germline, CDR1 is SGHTA, CDR2 FQGNSA. The CDR3 extends over 15 amino acids. Trimming took off 1 base at V and 3 bases at J, with 11 bases between the two ends. In DNA, the CDR3 is TGTGCCAGCAGCTTAGTCCCGGGAAGGACAGATACGCAGTATTTT. It specifies CASSLVPGRTDTQYF.

In regard to this clonotype: This may be a read error: a much more frequent sequence differs by one nucleotide. This chain connects TRBV29-1 to TRBJ2-1, with no clear D. V lost 3 bases, J lost 10 bases, and 10 bases lay in between. Germline CDR1 SQVTM, CDR2 ANQGSEA. The CDR3 runs 11 residues. The CDR3 is CSVEDRWEQFF. In DNA form, the CDR3 reads TGCAGCGTTGAGGACCGCTGGGAGCAGTTCTTC.

The V call is TRBV12-3 or TRBV12-4, the J call TRBJ1-1; D unresolved. This CDR3 has 15 residues. Trimming pared 5 bases from V and 1 base from J, leaving 14 bases between. As DNA, the CDR3 is TGTGCCAGCAGTGATTACTCAACAAGGAACACTGAAGCTTTCTTT. Its translation is CASSDYSTRNTEAFF.

Ten or more counts support this clonotype. The chain couples TRBV20-1 to TRBJ2-7; D not certain. The CDR3 contains 10 residues. Germline CDR1 and CDR2: DFQATT and SNEGSKA (reference sequence). The ends were cut back, 3 bases at V and 4 bases at J, with 4 bases in the middle. CDR3 coding DNA: TGCAGTGCTAGGTGGTACGAGCAGTACTTC. Translating gives CSARWYEQYF.

This chain's CDR3 is CASSLVSGVGNSPLHF. In DNA form, the CDR3 reads TGTGCCAGCAGCTTAGTTTCAGGGGTTGGGAATTCACCCCTCCACTTT. The genes are TRBV7-2 and TRBJ1-6; possible D gene TRBD1, 6 bases. This CDR3 comprises 16 residues. The V gene's germline CDR1 is SGHTA and CDR2 FQGNSA. Trimming stripped 1 base from V and 7 bases from J, with 14 bases between.